Each of the 10 T cell receptor beta chains below was sequenced from the same sample in a study of OX40 agonist ivuxolimab in advanced cancers. Sequenced by immunoSEQ multiplex PCR; TCRdb stores in-frame clones only, minus some. The data hold 70,000 or so clones, with 60% to 85% observed a single time. Sequenced here: CD4+ or CD8+ T cells sorted from blood, sampled in a trial of the OX40 agonist ivuxolimab. The receptors were gathered from an adult with an advanced solid tumor such as melanoma, head and neck, liver or kidney cancer.

CDR3 DNA: TGTGCCAGCAGCTTGTACAGGTACGAGCAGTACTTC. It translates to CASSLYRYEQYF. The rearrangement links TRBV5-4 to TRBJ2-7; TRBD1 is a possible D gene (5 bases). This CDR3 region has 12 residues. Germline V gene sequence: CDR1 SGHNT, CDR2 YYREEE (reference sequence). Trimming removed 1 base at V and 4 bases at J, with 6 bases between.

This clone was observed a handful of times. J is TRBJ2-3 and V is TRBV7-3, with TRBD2 matching 10 bases. The V and J ends lost 4 bases and 7 bases, in that order; junction bases with no gene match: 8. The CDR3 is 15 residues long. Germline CDR1 SGHTA, CDR2 FQGTGA. CDR3 nucleotide sequence: TGTGCCAGCAGCTCCGCCCCACTAGCGGGGAATACGCAGTATTTT. It specifies CASSSAPLAGNTQYF.

The chain couples TRBV5-1 to TRBJ2-1; TRBD2 agrees at 7 bases. The V and J ends lost 4 bases and 2 bases, in that order; junction bases with no gene match: 6. The CDR3 runs to 15 residues. Looked up from germline, CDR1 is SGHRS and CDR2 is YFSETQ. The CDR3 reads CASSPGGRAYNEQFF. In DNA form, the CDR3 reads TGCGCCAGCAGCCCGGGGGGACGGGCCTACAATGAGCAGTTCTTC. The full variable domain, in which reference TRBV5-1 and TRBJ2-1 provide the parts outside the CDR3, is KAGVTQTPRYLIKTRGQQVTLSCSPISGHRSVSWYQQTPGQGLQFLFEYFSETQRNKGNFPGRFSGRQFSNSRSEMNVSTLELGDSALYLCASSPGGRAYNEQFFGPGTRLTVL.

This rearrangement joins TRBV19 to TRBJ1-5, with a weak D call TRBD1 (6 bases). Germline assignment: CDR1 LNHDA and CDR2 SQIVND (reference sequence). The CDR3 totals 14 residues. Trimming left V 8 bases short and J 0 bases short, with 11 bases between. CDR3 in amino acids: CASREGGSNQPQHF. The CDR3 region has the DNA TGTGCCAGTCGAGAGGGGGGTAGCAATCAGCCCCAGCATTTT.

To note about this clone: The same CDR3 is also encoded by other DNA sequences in this sample. The V and J genes are TRBV6-5 and TRBJ1-1, with D hard to call. Trimming took off 4 bases at V and 1 base at J, with 1 base between the two ends. The CDR3 covers 11 residues. Looked up from germline, CDR1 is MNHEY and CDR2 is SVGAGI. This chain's CDR3 is CASSSNTEAFF. The DNA of the CDR3 is TGTGCCAGCAGTTCGAACACTGAAGCTTTCTTT.

J is TRBJ1-2 and V is TRBV28; perhaps TRBD1 as D (5 bases). Germline V gives CDR1 MDHEN, CDR2 SYDVKM. Trimming removed 6 bases at V and 4 bases at J, with 12 bases between. This CDR3 comprises 13 residues. CDR3 nucleotide sequence: TGTGCCAGCAGCCGACAGACCCTCTATGGCTACACCTTC. Its translation: CASSRQTLYGYTF.

By proportion, this clone is medium-sized. CDR3 protein: CASSLLTDTEAFF. The DNA of the CDR3 is TGTGCCAGCAGCTTATTGACAGACACTGAAGCTTTCTTT. V and J are TRBV7-9 and TRBJ1-1; D possibly corresponds to TRBD1 (5 bases). In germline, CDR1 is SEHNR, CDR2 FQNEAQ (reference sequence). Deletions cut 2 bases from V and 3 bases from J, with 7 bases between. The CDR3 is 13 amino acids.

V is TRBV2 and J is TRBJ2-1; D call uncertain. Looked up from germline, CDR1 is SNHLY and CDR2 is FYNNEI. CDR3 length: 12 amino acids. V lost 6 bases to trimming and J lost 5 bases, with 8 bases between them. This CDR3 is CASRAENNEQFF. The CDR3 coding sequence is TGTGCCAGCAGGGCAGAGAACAATGAGCAGTTCTTC.

The chain joins TRBV7-9 to TRBJ2-3; TRBD2 matches 11 bases. CDR1 SEHNR and CDR2 FQNEAQ come from the germline V gene (reference sequence). V gave up 6 bases and J gave up 5 bases; unmatched junction bases: 19. There are 19 residues in the CDR3. CDR3 DNA: TGTGCCAGCAGTCGCCCGGGACTAGCGGCCCCCCGGACCAGAGATACGCAGTATTTT. Protein: CASSRPGLAAPRTRDTQYF.

The CDR3 here is CASSTGGGFYNEQFF. CDR3 DNA: TGTGCCAGCAGTACCGGGGGAGGGTTTTACAATGAGCAGTTCTTC. V and J are TRBV6-5 and TRBJ2-1; 7 bases match TRBD2. The CDR3 contains 15 residues. V lost 5 bases, J lost 4 bases, and 8 bases stayed unmatched. Germline-derived CDR1 and CDR2 are MNHEY and SVGAGI.